This T cell receptor (beta chain) was recovered during a study of monozygotic twins with cystic fibrosis. Findings and limits, study-wide: Co-twins had the most similar V usage for 13 of 16 pairs, J for 8. Monozygotic CF twins shared more identical nucleotide clonotypes than unrelated patients.

This clone was detected once. The antigen remains undetermined. Produced via immunoSEQ multiplex PCR; TCRdb's table is partial and in-frame only. This sample has tens of thousands of clones, with around four fifths found just once. The material sequenced was blood. This TCR was recovered from a girl aged 2-10 years with cystic fibrosis.

The CDR3 coding sequence is TGTGCCAGTAGCCTCACTAGGGAAGAGACCCAGTACTTC. Protein sequence: CASSLTREETQYF. The gene calls are TRBV19 and TRBJ2-5, with TRBD2 as a possible D gene (5 bases). The V end lost 6 bases, the J end lost 3 bases, and 11 bases lay between the germline ends. The CDR3 has 13 amino acids. CDR1 LNHDA and CDR2 SQIVND come from the germline V gene (reference sequence).